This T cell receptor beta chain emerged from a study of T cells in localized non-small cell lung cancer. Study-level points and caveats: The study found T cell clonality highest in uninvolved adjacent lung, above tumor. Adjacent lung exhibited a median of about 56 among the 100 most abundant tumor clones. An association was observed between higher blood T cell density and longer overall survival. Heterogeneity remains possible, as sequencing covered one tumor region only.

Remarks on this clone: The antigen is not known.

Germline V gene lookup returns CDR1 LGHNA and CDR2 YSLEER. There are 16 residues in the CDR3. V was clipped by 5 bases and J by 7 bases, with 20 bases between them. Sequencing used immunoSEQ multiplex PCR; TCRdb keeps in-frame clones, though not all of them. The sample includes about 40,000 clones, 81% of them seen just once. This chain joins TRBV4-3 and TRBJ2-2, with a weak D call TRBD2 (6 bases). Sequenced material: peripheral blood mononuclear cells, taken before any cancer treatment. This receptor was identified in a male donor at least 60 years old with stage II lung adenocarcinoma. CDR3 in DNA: TGCGCCAGCAGCTTCTCAGGCGGCGGGACGGACGGGGAGCTGTTTTTT. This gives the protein CASSFSGGGTDGELFF.